In this sample, the clone carrying this T cell receptor (beta chain) turned up once. As yet, its antigen is unknown. This sample stems from a study of CD4 T cell repertoires in COVID-19. Germline CDR1 and CDR2: SGHVS and FNYEAQ. Trimming cost V 5 bases and J 2 bases, with 9 bases left between them. The CDR3 extends over 14 amino acids. Produced via immunoSEQ multiplex PCR; TCRdb's table is partial and in-frame only. The sample contains about 75,000 clones, about 80% of which appear only once. Overall study results and limits: Some SARS-CoV-2 clonotypes, between about 7 and 28%, recurred in SARS-CoV and/or HKU1 cultures.

These patients had recovered from COVID-19 ranging mild to severe. This TCR came from a human donor who had COVID-19. The specimen comprised CD4+ T cells from peripheral blood, sampled after recovery from COVID-19. The chain employs TRBV7-6 and TRBJ2-2; a weak D match, TRBD2 (5 bases). The CDR3 sequence is CASSVDYNTGELFF. CDR3 coding DNA: TGTGCCAGCAGCGTTGACTATAACACCGGGGAGCTGTTTTTT. The complete variable domain, with remaining parts taken from reference TRBV7-6 and TRBJ2-2, reads GAGVSQSPRYKVTKRGQDVALRCDPISGHVSLYWYRQALGQGPEFLTYFNYEAQQDKSGLPNDRFSAERPEGSISTLTIQRTEQRDSAMYRCASSVDYNTGELFFGEGSRLTVL.